This TCR beta chain originates from a study of blood T cell repertoires in COVID-19. Study details: Whether acute or convalescent, the COVID-19 samples came from the United States, Italy and Spain. T cells, B-cell-depleted T cells, or PBMCs supplied cDNA or gDNA.

The authors' processing: Estimation of nucleated cell counts relied on the amplification of reference gene primers. Some clones are missing from TCRdb's copy, which holds only in-frame ones; the method was immunoSEQ multiplex PCR. V, J and clone size are those of that table, while D and trimming were read from the DNA. The table has 250,000 or so clones, 65% to 85% seen once. V was cut by 2 bases and J by 2 bases, with 7 bases left in between. Germline V CDR1 and CDR2: MNHEY, SVGAGI. CDR3 size: 13 residues. The V gene is TRBV6-5, the J gene TRBJ2-7; D is ambiguous. Sequencing was carried out using peripheral blood. This receptor was obtained from a human donor in a cohort sampled during active COVID-19. The CDR3 loop reads CASSYSPTYEQYF. CDR3 sequence (DNA): TGTGCCAGCAGTTACAGCCCAACCTACGAGCAGTACTTC.